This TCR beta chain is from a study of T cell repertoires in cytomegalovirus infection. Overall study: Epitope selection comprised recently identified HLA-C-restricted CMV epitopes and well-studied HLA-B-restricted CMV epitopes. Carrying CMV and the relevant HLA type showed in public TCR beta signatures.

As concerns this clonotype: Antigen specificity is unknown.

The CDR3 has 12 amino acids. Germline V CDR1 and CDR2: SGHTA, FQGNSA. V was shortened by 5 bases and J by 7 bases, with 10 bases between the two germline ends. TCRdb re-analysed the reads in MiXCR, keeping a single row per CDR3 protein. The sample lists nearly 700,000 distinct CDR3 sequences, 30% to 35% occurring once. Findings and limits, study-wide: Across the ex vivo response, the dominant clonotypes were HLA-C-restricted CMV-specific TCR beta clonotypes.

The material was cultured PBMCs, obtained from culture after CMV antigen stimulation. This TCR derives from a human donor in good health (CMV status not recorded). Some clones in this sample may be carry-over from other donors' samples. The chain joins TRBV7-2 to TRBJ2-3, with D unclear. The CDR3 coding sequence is TGTGCCAGCAGCCCCCTAGTACATACGCAGTATTTT. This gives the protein CASSPLVHTQYF.